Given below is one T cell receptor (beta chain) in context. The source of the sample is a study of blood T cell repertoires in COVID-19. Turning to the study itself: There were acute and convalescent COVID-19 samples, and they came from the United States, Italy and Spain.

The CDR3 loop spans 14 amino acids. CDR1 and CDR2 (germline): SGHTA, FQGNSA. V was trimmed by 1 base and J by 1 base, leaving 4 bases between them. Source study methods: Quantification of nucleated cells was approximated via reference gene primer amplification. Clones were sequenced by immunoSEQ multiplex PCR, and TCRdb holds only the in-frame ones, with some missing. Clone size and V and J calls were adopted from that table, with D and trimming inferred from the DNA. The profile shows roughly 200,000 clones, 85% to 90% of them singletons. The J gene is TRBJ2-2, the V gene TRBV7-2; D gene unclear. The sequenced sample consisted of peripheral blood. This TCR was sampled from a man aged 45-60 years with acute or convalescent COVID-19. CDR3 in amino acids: CASSLGQNTGELFF. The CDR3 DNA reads TGTGCCAGCAGCTTAGGGCAGAACACCGGGGAGCTGTTTTTT.